This TCR beta chain was captured in a study of patients and donors after allogeneic stem cell transplantation. TCRdb ran MiXCR on the RT-PCR reads and lists one entry per CDR3 protein. This table has just under 2,500 distinct CDR3 sequences, about 7.7% appearing once. V lost 0 bases and J 8 bases, leaving 16 bases between the germline ends. Germline CDR1 and CDR2: MNHEY and SVGAGI. The CDR3 length is 15 residues. A few counts support this clonotype. This TCR was sampled from a human donor who was either an allogeneic HSCT recipient or a stem cell or donor lymphocyte infusion donor (not recorded which). It is not recorded whose cells these are; they may come from a transplant donor. The sequenced sample consisted of blood, either unsorted or a sorted T cell fraction (not recorded which). The rearrangement uses TRBV6-5 and TRBJ1-2, with a tentative D call TRBD1 (5 bases). Here the CDR3 DNA reads TGTGCCAGCAGTTACTCGATGTGGGGGACGGGCGGCTACACCTTC. Protein sequence: CASSYSMWGTGGYTF.